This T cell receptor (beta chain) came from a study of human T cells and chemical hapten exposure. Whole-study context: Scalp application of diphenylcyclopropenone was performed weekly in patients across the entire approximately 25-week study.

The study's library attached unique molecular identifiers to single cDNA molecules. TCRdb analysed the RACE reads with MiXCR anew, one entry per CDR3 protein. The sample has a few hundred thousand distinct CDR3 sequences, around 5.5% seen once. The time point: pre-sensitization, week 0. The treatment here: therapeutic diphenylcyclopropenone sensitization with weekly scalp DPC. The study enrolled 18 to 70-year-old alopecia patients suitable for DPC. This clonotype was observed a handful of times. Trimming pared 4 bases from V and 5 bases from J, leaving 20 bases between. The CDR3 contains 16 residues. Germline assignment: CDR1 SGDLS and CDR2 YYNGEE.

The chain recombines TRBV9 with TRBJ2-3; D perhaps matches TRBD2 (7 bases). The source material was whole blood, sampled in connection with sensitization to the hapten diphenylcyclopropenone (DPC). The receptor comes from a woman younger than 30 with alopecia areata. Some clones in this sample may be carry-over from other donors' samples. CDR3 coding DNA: TGTGCCAGCAGCCCTAGGGGGGGTCCTCATAGAGATACGCAGTATTTT. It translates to CASSPRGGPHRDTQYF. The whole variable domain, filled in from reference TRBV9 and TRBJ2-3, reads DSGVTQTPKHLITATGQRVTLRCSPRSGDLSVYWYQQSLDQGLQFLIQYYNGEERAKGNILERFSAQQFPDLHSELNLSSLELGDSALYFCASSPRGGPHRDTQYFGPGTRLTVL.